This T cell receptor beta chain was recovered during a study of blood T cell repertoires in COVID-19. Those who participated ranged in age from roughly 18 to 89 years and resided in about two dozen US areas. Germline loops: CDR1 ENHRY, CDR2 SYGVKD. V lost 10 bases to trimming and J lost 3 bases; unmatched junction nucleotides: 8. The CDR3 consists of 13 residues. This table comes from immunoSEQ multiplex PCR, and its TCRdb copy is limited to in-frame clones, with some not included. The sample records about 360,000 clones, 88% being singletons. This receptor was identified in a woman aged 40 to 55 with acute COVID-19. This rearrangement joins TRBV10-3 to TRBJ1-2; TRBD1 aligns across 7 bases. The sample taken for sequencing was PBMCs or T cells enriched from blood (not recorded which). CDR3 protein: CATQTGLYYGYTF. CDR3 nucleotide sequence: TGTGCCACCCAGACAGGGTTGTACTATGGCTACACCTTC.